This T cell receptor (beta chain) derives from a study of a mutant IDH1 vaccine in newly diagnosed glioma. Study summary: Sex distribution of treated patients was roughly 62% male and about 38% female; mean age was around 40 years. Patients arrived already treated with radiotherapy, temozolomide, or both, most having had both.

The time point denotes: week 5, during vaccination. What each vaccine dose contained was 300 ug of mutant IDH1 20-mer peptide, accompanied by topical imiquimod. Generated by immunoSEQ multiplex PCR, the TCRdb table keeps only in-frame clones and is missing some. The repertoire consists of about 42,000 clones, with approximately 85% occurring once and the leading ten covering over 1.5%. Germline V gene data show CDR1 as SQVTM and CDR2 as ANQGSEA. The V end was cut by 7 bases, the J end by 7 bases, with 17 bases between. The CDR3 spans 12 residues. This clone has a single count. Its specificity is not known.

This clonotype was obtained from a man aged 40-49 years with glioma. The material sequenced was PBMCs, taken from a glioma patient whose treatment included an IDH1 peptide vaccine. This chain uses TRBV29-1 with TRBJ2-7; D may correspond to TRBD1 or TRBD2 (5 bases each). Here the CDR3 DNA reads TGCAGCGCTGGCCGGGACGGTGCAGAGCAGTACTTC. Its protein product is CSAGRDGAEQYF.